This TCR beta chain stems from a study of cytomegalovirus exposure and HLA in healthy donors. For the study at large: Samples from HLA-typed donors yielded approximately 80 million unique TCRs in an early data release.

Amplification used 60 Vbeta primers and 13 Jbeta primers. Produced via immunoSEQ multiplex PCR; TCRdb's table is partial and in-frame only. The table includes 100,000 to 150,000 clones, approximately 80% detected once. After removal of 8 bases from V and 6 bases from J, the junction contained 3 bases not matched to a gene. CDR3 length: 14 amino acids. The germline V gene encodes CDR1 MNHEY and CDR2 SVGAGI. This sequence joins TRBV6-5 and TRBJ1-6, with 11 bases lining up with TRBD1. Sequences were obtained from PBMCs. The sequence was obtained from a man aged 40-49 years in good health and CMV-seronegative. This CDR3 reads CASGQGAVNSPLHF. The CDR3 DNA reads as TGTGCCAGCGGACAGGGGGCGGTTAATTCACCCCTCCACTTT.